The clone carrying this T cell receptor beta chain showed up just a few times. This specimen comes from a study of tumor-infiltrating lymphocytes in oesophageal squamous cell carcinoma. TCRdb passed the PCR reads through MiXCR, listing each CDR3 protein once. The sample has 10,000 to 14,000 distinct CDR3 sequences, less than 65% seen once. The J segment lost 7 bases and the V segment lost 5 bases, leaving 7 bases of the junction unmatched. CDR3 length: 14 amino acids. Germline CDR1 is SGHTA and CDR2 is FQGNSA. This TCR derives from a male donor with esophageal squamous cell carcinoma. Sequencing used esophageal tumor tissue. The chain recombines TRBV7-2 with TRBJ1-2, with TRBD1 matching 10 bases. CDR3 nucleotides: TGTGCCAGCAGCCTGGGACAGGGGTCGGTTGGCTACACCTTC. This sequence encodes CASSLGQGSVGYTF.